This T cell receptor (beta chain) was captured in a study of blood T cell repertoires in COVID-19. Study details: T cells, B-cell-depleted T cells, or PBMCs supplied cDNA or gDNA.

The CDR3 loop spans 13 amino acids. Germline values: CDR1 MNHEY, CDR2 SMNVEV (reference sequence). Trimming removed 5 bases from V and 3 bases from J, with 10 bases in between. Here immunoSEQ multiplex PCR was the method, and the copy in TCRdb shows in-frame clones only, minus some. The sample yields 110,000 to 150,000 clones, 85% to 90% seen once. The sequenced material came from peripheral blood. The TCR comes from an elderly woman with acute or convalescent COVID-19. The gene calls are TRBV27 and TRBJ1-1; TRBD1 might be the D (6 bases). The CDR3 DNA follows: TGTGCCAGCAGTCCACAGGGTGACACTGAAGCTTTCTTT. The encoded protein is CASSPQGDTEAFF.